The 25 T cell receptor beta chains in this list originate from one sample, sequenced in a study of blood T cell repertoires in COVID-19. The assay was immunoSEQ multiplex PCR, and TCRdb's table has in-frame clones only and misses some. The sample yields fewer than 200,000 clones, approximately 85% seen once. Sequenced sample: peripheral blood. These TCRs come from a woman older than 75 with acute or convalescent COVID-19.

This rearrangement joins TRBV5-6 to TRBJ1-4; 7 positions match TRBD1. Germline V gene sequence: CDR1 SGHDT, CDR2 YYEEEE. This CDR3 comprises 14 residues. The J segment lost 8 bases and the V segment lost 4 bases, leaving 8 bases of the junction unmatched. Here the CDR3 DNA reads TGTGCCAGCAGCATAACAGGGGCGGGGGAAAAACTGTTTTTT. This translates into CASSITGAGEKLFF.

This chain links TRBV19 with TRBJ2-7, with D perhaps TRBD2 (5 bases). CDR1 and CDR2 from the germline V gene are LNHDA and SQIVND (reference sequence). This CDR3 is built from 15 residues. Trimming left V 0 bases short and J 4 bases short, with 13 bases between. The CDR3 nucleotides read TGTGCCAGTAGTATAGATCCGGCAGGAGGATACGAGCAGTACTTC. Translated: CASSIDPAGGYEQYF.

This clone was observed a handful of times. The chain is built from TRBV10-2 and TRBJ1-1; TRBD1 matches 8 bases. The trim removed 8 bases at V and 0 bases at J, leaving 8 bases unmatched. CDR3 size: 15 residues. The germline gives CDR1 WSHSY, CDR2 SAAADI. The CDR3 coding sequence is TGCGCCAGCCTTAAGGAGACAGGGGTGAACACTGAAGCTTTCTTT. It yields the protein CASLKETGVNTEAFF.

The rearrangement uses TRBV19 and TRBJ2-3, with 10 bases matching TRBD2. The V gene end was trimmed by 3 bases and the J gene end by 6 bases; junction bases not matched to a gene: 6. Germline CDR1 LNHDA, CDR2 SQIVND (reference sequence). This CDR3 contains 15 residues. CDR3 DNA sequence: TGTGCCAGTAGTATCGCGGCTAGCGGGAGTGATACGCAGTATTTT. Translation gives CASSIAASGSDTQYF.

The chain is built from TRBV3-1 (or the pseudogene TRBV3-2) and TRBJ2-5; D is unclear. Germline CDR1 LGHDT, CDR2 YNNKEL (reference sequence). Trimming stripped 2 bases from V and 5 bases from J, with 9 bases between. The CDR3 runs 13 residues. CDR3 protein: CASSQSGSETQYF. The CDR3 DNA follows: TGTGCCAGCAGCCAATCCGGGTCCGAGACCCAGTACTTC.

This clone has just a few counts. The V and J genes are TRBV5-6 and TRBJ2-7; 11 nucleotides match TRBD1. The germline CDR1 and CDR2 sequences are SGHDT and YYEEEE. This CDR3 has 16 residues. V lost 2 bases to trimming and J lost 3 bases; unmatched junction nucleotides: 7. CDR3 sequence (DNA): TGTGCCAGCAGCTTCCGGAGGACAGGGGGCCTCTACGAGCAGTACTTC. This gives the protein CASSFRRTGGLYEQYF.

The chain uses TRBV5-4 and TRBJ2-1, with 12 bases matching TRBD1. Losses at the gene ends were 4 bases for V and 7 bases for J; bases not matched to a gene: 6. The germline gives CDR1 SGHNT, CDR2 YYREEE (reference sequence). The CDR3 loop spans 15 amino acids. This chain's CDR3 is CASSPRDRGQNEQFF. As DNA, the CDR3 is TGTGCCAGCAGCCCCCGGGACAGGGGGCAGAATGAGCAGTTCTTC.

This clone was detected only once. The CDR3 here is CASSQDRGLMIAETQYF. The CDR3 nucleotides read TGCGCCAGCAGCCAAGATCGGGGGTTGATGATAGCGGAGACCCAGTACTTC. This chain connects TRBV4-3 to TRBJ2-5; the D gene is possibly TRBD2 (6 bases). There are 17 residues in the CDR3. Germline CDR1 and CDR2: LGHNA and YSLEER. The V end was cut by 0 bases, the J end by 5 bases, with 19 bases between.

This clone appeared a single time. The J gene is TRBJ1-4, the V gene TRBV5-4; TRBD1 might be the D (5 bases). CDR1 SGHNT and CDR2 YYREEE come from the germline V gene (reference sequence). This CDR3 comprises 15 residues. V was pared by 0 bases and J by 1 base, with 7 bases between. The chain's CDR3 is CASSLATGTNEKLFF. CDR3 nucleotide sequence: TGTGCCAGCAGCTTGGCTACAGGAACTAATGAAAAACTGTTTTTT.

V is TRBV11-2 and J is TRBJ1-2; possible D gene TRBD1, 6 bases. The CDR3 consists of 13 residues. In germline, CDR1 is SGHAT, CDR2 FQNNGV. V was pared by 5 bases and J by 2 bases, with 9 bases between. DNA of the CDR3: TGTGCCAGCAGCCTGAGGGGGAACTATGGCTACACCTTC. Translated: CASSLRGNYGYTF.

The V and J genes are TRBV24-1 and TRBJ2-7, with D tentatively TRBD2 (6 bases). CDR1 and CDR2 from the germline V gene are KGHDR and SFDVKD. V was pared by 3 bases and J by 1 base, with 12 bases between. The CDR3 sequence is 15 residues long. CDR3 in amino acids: CATSDARGKSYEQYF. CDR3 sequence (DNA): TGTGCCACCAGTGATGCCCGCGGGAAGTCCTACGAGCAGTACTTC.

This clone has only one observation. This CDR3 is CAWSYRQGAFF. The CDR3 DNA follows: TGTGCCTGGAGTTATCGGCAGGGGGCTTTCTTT. V and J are TRBV30 and TRBJ1-1, with a tentative D call TRBD1 (6 bases). The V end was cut by 2 bases, the J end by 11 bases, with 12 bases between. The CDR3 runs to 11 residues. Germline-derived CDR1 and CDR2 are GTSNPN and SVGIG (reference sequence).

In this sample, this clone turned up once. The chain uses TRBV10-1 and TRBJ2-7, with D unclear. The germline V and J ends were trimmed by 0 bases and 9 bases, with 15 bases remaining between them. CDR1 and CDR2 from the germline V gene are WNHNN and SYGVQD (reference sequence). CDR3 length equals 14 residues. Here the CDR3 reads CASSESEDPNGQYF. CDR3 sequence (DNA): TGCGCCAGCAGTGAGTCCGAGGATCCAAACGGGCAGTACTTC.

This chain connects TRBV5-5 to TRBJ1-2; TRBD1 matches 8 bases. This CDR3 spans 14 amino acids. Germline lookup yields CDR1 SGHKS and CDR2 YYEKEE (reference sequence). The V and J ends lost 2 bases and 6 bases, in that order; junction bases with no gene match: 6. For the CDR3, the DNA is TGTGCCAGCAGCTTTACAGGGGGTATTAATGGCTACACCTTC. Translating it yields CASSFTGGINGYTF.

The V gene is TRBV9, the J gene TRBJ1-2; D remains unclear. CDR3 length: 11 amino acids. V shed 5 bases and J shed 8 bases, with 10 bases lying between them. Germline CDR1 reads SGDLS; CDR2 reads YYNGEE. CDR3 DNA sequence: TGTGCCAGCAGGTTGGGGAGCGGCTACACCTTC. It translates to CASRLGSGYTF.

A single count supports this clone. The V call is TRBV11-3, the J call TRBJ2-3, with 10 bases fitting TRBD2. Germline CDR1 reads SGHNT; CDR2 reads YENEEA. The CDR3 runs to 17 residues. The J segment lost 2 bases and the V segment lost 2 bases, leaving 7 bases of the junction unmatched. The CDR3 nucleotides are TGTGCCAGCAGCTTATCCACAGCGGGAGGGAACACAGATACGCAGTATTTT. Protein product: CASSLSTAGGNTDTQYF.

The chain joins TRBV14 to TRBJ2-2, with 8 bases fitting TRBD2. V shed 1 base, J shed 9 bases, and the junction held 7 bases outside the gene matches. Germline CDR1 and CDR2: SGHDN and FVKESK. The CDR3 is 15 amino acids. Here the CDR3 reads CASSQAGGYHRELFF. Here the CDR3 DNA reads TGTGCCAGCAGCCAAGCGGGAGGGTATCACCGGGAGCTGTTTTTT.

CDR3 sequence reads: CASSRSRQGSNGYTF. CDR3 sequence (DNA): TGTGCCAGCAGCCGAAGTCGACAGGGATCAAATGGCTACACCTTC. The chain is built from TRBV3-1 (or the pseudogene TRBV3-2) and TRBJ1-2; the match to TRBD1 covers 7 bases. V shed 4 bases, J shed 6 bases, and the junction held 11 bases outside the gene matches. Germline assignment: CDR1 LGHDT and CDR2 YNNKEL (reference sequence). The CDR3 runs 15 residues.

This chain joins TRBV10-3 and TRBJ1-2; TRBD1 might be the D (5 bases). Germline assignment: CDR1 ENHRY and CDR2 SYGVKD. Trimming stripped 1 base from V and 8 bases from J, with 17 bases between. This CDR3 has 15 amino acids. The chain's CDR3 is CAISEFSGTAGGYTF. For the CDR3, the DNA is TGTGCCATCAGTGAGTTCTCGGGGACCGCGGGAGGCTACACCTTC.

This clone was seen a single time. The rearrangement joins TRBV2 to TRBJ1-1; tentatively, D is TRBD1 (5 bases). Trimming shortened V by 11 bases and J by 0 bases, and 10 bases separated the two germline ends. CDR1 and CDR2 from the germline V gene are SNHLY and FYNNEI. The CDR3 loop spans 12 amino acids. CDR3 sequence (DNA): TGTGCCGAAAGCAGGGTGAACACTGAAGCTTTCTTT. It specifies CAESRVNTEAFF.

CDR3 DNA sequence: TGCGCCAGCAGCTCAGGACAGGACAGGCAGTACTTC. It yields the protein CASSSGQDRQYF. V and J are TRBV5-1 and TRBJ2-7, with TRBD1 matching over 7 bases. J lost 9 bases, V lost 3 bases, and 6 bases had no gene match. This CDR3 is 12 amino acids long. Germline V CDR1 and CDR2: SGHRS, YFSETQ.

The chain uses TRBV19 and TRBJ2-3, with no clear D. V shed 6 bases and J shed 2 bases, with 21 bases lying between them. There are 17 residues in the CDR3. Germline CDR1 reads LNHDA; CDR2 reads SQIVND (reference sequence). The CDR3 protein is CASSSRRQPQITDTQYF. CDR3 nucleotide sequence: TGTGCCAGTAGCTCCCGAAGACAACCCCAGATCACAGATACGCAGTATTTT.

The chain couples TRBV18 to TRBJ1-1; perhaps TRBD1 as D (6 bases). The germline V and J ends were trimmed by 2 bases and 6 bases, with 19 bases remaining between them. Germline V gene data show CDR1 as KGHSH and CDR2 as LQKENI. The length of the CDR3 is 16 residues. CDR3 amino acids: CASSPDGGQVSAEAFF. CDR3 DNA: TGTGCCAGCTCACCAGACGGGGGGCAGGTGAGTGCTGAAGCTTTCTTT. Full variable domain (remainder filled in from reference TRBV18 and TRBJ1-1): NAGVMQNPRHLVRRRGQEARLRCSPMKGHSHVYWYRQLPEEGLKFMVYLQKENIIDESGMPKERFSAEFPKEGPSILRIQQVVRGDSAAYFCASSPDGGQVSAEAFFGQGTRLTVV.

The chain's CDR3 is CAISERTGGAEAFF. The CDR3 nucleotides are TGTGCCATCAGTGAGCGGACAGGGGGGGCTGAAGCTTTCTTT. The chain has TRBV10-3 and TRBJ1-1; 10 positions match TRBD1. Unmatched junction bases numbered 3, after V lost 2 bases and J lost 6 bases. This CDR3 region has 14 residues. Germline CDR1 is ENHRY and CDR2 is SYGVKD.

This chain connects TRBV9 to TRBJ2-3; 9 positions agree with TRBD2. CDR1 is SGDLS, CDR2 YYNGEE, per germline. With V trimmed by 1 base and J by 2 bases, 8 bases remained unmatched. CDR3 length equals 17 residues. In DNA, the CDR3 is TGTGCCAGCAGCGTAACGGGGCTAGCGGGAACCACAGATACGCAGTATTTT. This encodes CASSVTGLAGTTDTQYF.